What follows describes a single TCR beta chain. Followed longitudinally, the Seattle patients had been enrolled during active infection. These data come from a study of blood T cell repertoires in COVID-19. Study-wide context: The samples span acute and convalescent COVID-19 from the United States, Italy and Spain. The cDNA or gDNA used as material had been derived from T cells, B-cell-depleted T cells, or PBMCs.

In the authors' methods: Nucleated cell number was recorded as an estimate derived from reference gene primer amplification. Assay: immunoSEQ multiplex PCR; the TCRdb copy retains only in-frame clones and omits some. From that table come the V and J calls and clone size; the DNA was used to work out D and trimming. Among some 49,000 clones, about 92% were seen once, and the ten largest hold 0.95% to 1.1%. The CDR3 is 16 amino acids. Germline V CDR1 and CDR2: PRHDT, FYEKMQ (reference sequence). V shed 4 bases, J shed 3 bases, and the junction held 7 bases outside the gene matches. The genes are TRBV13 and TRBJ2-1; the match to TRBD2 covers 9 bases. The TCR comes from a man aged 55 to 70 with COVID-19, enrolled during active disease. Sequenced: peripheral blood. For the CDR3, the DNA is TGTGCCAGCAGCTCCACAAGCGGGGGGTACTACAATGAGCAGTTCTTC. Its translation: CASSSTSGGYYNEQFF. The full variable domain, completed using reference TRBV13 and TRBJ2-1, is AAGVIQSPRHLIKEKRETATLKCYPIPRHDTVYWYQQGPGQDPQFLISFYEKMQSDKGSIPDRFSAQQFSDYHSELNMSSLELGDSALYFCASSSTSGGYYNEQFFGPGTRLTVL.